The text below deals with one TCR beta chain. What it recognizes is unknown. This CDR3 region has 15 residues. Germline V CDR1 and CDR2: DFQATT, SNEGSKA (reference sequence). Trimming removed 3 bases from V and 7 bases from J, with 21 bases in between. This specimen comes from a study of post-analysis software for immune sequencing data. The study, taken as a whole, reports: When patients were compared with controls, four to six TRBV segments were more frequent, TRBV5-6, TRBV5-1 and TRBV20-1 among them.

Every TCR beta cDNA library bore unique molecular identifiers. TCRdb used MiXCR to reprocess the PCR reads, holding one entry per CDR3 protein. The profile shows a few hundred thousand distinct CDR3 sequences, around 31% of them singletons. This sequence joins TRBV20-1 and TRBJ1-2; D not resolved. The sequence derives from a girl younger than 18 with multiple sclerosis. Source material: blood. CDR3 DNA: TGCAGTGCTAGGGATGAGCGACCCGTGCCCCGTGGCTACACCTTC. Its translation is CSARDERPVPRGYTF.